This entry features one TCR beta chain sequence. Its antigen remains undetermined. No base quality values were provided; no much bigger clone lies one nucleotide off. This entry comes from a study of blood T cell repertoires in COVID-19 (dated by TCRdb to 2020 to 2021). Study-wide context: Samples covering the acute and convalescent phases of COVID-19 were provided by collaborators in the United States, Italy and Spain. The material from the prospective study consisted of cDNA or gDNA derived from T cells, B-cell-depleted T cells, or PBMCs. Subjects who had been exposed to COVID-19, were actively infected with it, or had recovered from it provided the deeply sampled blood TCRbeta repertoires that made up the dataset. The repertoires were made available in a free public database intended to serve as a resource for research on the immune response to SARS-CoV-2. The samples were drawn from the first 160 participants of the ongoing ImmuneRACE study and from 1,254 subjects provided by 6 global collaborators. A de-identified subject ID, COVID-19 status, age in years and sex were almost always included in the sample metadata. Where available, HLA class I and class II types were taken from metadata supplied by the sample provider and were not determined by assay-based typing.

Reading from cysteine to phenylalanine, the CDR3 counts 16 amino acids. Only the CDR3 DNA stays, 48 bases, in frame from base 1. The germline V gene encodes CDR1 SEHNR and CDR2 FQNEAQ (reference sequence). For this chain, trimming is 5 bases at the V end and 3 bases at the J end, and the number of junction bases without a gene match is 11. The study at large found these results: The amount of clinical and demographic metadata varied by source and participant and was provided uncurated.

The collaborating institutions used their own protocols to collect whole blood in K2EDTA tubes. Collaborator samples were shipped for TCRbeta analysis as frozen whole blood, isolated PBMCs, or DNA extracted from either sample type. TCRbeta CDR3 regions were amplified from genomic DNA using the immunoSEQ Assay, a bias-controlled multiplex PCR. The original pipeline was this. The number of nucleated cells in each sample was estimated from the amplification of reference gene primers within the assay. To quantify the absolute abundance of each unique TCRbeta CDR3 rearrangement, sequence reads were collapsed and filtered. For each sample, productive Simpson clonality was calculated by taking the square root of Simpson's diversity index across productive rearrangements. TCRdb re-hosts the immuneACCESS table, in-frame sequences only. Its copies lack some clones; in the studies checked, an unresolved V gene accounts for under half of them, and the cause for the rest is not known. From that table come the V and J calls and clone size; the DNA was used to work out D and trimming. In this sample the table shows some 170,000 clones, approximately 88% of which occur a single time. In total, the top ten clones hold about a tenth of the sample.

This sequence originates from a woman older than 75 with active or convalescent COVID-19. The chain was built from TRBV7-9 and TRBJ2-7; 9 central bases correspond to TRBD1. The sequencing sample was made of peripheral blood. Read as DNA, the sequence is TGTGCCAGCAGCACGAACAGGGGGCGCCCCCTCTACGAGCAGTACTTC. Its translation reads: CASSTNRGRPLYEQYF.